The T cell receptor (beta chain) described here comes from a study of cytotoxic CD8 clonotypes in ibrutinib-treated CLL. Germline loops: CDR1 SGDLS, CDR2 YYNGEE. The V gene lost 2 bases and the J gene lost 2 bases, with 9 bases spanning the gap. CDR3 length: 14 residues. Profiling relied on immunoSEQ multiplex PCR, and the TCRdb table lists in-frame clones only, not all of them. The sample records some 150,000 clones, about 76% being singletons. Source: PBMCs, taken after 24 months of ibrutinib treatment. This receptor was obtained from a human donor with chronic lymphocytic leukemia. The chain uses TRBV9 and TRBJ2-3; D remains unclear. The CDR3 DNA reads TGTGCCAGCAGCGTTGGTGGGAACACAGATACGCAGTATTTT. Protein sequence: CASSVGGNTDTQYF.